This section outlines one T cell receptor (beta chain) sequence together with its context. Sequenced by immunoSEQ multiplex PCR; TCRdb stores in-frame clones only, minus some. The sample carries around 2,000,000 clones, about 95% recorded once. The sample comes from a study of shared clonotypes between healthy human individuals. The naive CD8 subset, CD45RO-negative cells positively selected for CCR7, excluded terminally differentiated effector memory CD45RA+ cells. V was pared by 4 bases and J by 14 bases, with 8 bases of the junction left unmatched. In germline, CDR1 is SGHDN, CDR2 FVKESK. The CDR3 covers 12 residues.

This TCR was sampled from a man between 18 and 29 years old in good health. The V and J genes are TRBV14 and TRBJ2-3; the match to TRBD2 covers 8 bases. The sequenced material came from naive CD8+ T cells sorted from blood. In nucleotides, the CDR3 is TGTGCCAGCAGCCCCCCGGGACTAGTGCCGTATTTT. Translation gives CASSPPGLVPYF.